These 30 T cell receptor beta chains originate from one sample sequenced in a study of T cells in Graves' hyperthyroidism and ophthalmopathy. TCR beta CDR3 region amplification was performed from RNA transcripts. Researchers ran a first-round RT-PCR on the TCR CDR3 using the HTBI primer set. TCRdb itself ran the multiplex PCR reads through MiXCR, one entry per CDR3 protein. The repertoire has 500,000 to 700,000 distinct CDR3 sequences, over 15% of them found once; the top ten carry about 18%. Sequencing input: blood. The source is a woman aged 18 to 35 with Graves' hyperthyroidism.

This clonotype turned up a few times. The chain combines TRBV7-9 with TRBJ1-5; 10 bases line up with TRBD1. Germline CDR1 SEHNR, CDR2 FQNEAQ (reference sequence). This CDR3 has 17 amino acids. V was pared by 5 bases and J by 6 bases, with 13 bases of the junction left unmatched. This chain's CDR3 is CASSPDRGPDRGQPQHF. The CDR3 nucleotides read TGTGCCAGCAGCCCTGACAGGGGGCCGGATAGGGGTCAGCCCCAGCATTTT.

The chain carries TRBV28 and TRBJ2-5, with D possibly TRBD2 on 7 matching bases. V lost 5 bases, J lost 2 bases, and 15 bases lay in between. There are 15 residues in the CDR3. CDR1 MDHEN and CDR2 SYDVKM come from the germline V gene. The CDR3 bases are TGTGCCAGCAGTAATAAGGGGGGGCGGCAAGAGACCCAGTACTTC. It translates to CASSNKGGRQETQYF.

In nucleotides, the CDR3 is TGCGCCAGCAGCTTGGGAGGTGCGCTAAACGAGCAGTACTTC. It encodes CASSLGGALNEQYF. The chain recombines TRBV5-1 with TRBJ2-7, with D unresolved. V was cut by 0 bases and J by 5 bases, with 12 bases left in between. The CDR3 consists of 14 residues. Germline V lookup: CDR1 SGHRS, CDR2 YFSETQ.

The chain combines TRBV5-1 with TRBJ2-3; D uncertain. The CDR3 is 15 residues long. Trimming stripped 1 base from V and 1 base from J, with 10 bases between. Germline V lookup: CDR1 SGHRS, CDR2 YFSETQ. CDR3 amino acids: CASSLWGDGTDTQYF. The CDR3 coding sequence is TGCGCCAGCAGCTTGTGGGGTGACGGCACAGATACGCAGTATTTT. Together with reference TRBV5-1 and TRBJ2-3, the CDR3 gives the full variable domain: KAGVTQTPRYLIKTRGQQVTLSCSPISGHRSVSWYQQTPGQGLQFLFEYFSETQRNKGNFPGRFSGRQFSNSRSEMNVSTLELGDSALYLCASSLWGDGTDTQYFGPGTRLTVL.

This clonotype was recorded once. This sequence may be a read error, since a much larger clone differs from it by one base. The CDR3 sequence is CASSGGGSNTGELFF. DNA for the CDR3: TGTGCCAGCAGTGGTGGTGGGAGCAACACCGGGGAGCTGTTTTTT. This chain connects TRBV2 to TRBJ2-2, with D maybe TRBD2 (5 bases). This CDR3 has 15 amino acids. The V gene lost 4 bases and the J gene lost 2 bases, with 11 bases spanning the gap. Per germline, CDR1 SNHLY and CDR2 FYNNEI.

This clonotype was recorded at least ten times. Here the CDR3 reads CAGNGPSYGYTF. CDR3 in DNA: TGTGCCGGTAACGGGCCGTCCTATGGCTACACCTTC. This chain uses TRBV6-1 with TRBJ1-2; D gene ambiguous. The CDR3 runs to 12 residues. V dropped 11 bases and J dropped 4 bases, with 14 bases sitting between them. Germline values: CDR1 MNHNS, CDR2 SASEGT.

The chain links TRBV10-3 to TRBJ1-1; the D gene is possibly TRBD1 (5 bases). V was clipped by 7 bases and J by 1 base, with 10 bases between them. Looked up from germline, CDR1 is ENHRY and CDR2 is SYGVKD. The CDR3 has 13 residues. In nucleotides, the CDR3 is TGTGCCATCAAGCGGACACAGAACACTGAAGCTTTCTTT. Its translation: CAIKRTQNTEAFF.

This clonotype was seen a single time. This may be a read error, as it is one base from a much larger clone. This rearrangement joins TRBV28 to TRBJ2-1, with a possible D match to TRBD2 (5 bases). V was trimmed by 7 bases and J by 2 bases, leaving 15 bases between them. Per the germline V gene, CDR1 is MDHEN and CDR2 is SYDVKM. The CDR3 has 15 residues. The CDR3 sequence is CASTPQAGPYNEQFF. CDR3 nucleotide sequence: TGTGCCAGCACCCCCCAGGCGGGCCCCTACAATGAGCAGTTCTTC.

This chain joins TRBV25-1 and TRBJ2-3; D gene ambiguous. The germline gives CDR1 MGHDK, CDR2 SYGVNS. The CDR3 is 16 residues long. Trimming removed 3 bases from V and 5 bases from J, with 18 bases in between. CDR3 region: CASSEGFSSRGDTQYF. CDR3 DNA: TGTGCCAGCAGTGAGGGGTTTTCGAGCCGCGGAGATACGCAGTATTTT. Together with reference TRBV25-1 and TRBJ2-3, the CDR3 gives the full variable domain: EADIYQTPRYLVIGTGKKITLECSQTMGHDKMYWYQQDPGMELHLIHYSYGVNSTEKGDLSSESTVSRIRTEHFPLTLESARPSHTSQYLCASSEGFSSRGDTQYFGPGTRLTVL.

The CDR3 sequence: CASSAQREQFF. In nucleotides, the CDR3 is TGTGCCAGTAGTGCACAGCGGGAGCAGTTCTTC. The genes are TRBV19 and TRBJ2-1; possibly TRBD2 for D (5 bases). Germline-derived CDR1 and CDR2 are LNHDA and SQIVND (reference sequence). The CDR3 is made up of 11 amino acids. V lost 5 bases, J lost 10 bases, and 9 bases lay in between.

In its sample, this clonotype was seen a few times. CDR3 DNA: TGTGCCAGCAGCCAACCCGGGACTAGTGTCTACGAGCAGTACTTC. Protein sequence: CASSQPGTSVYEQYF. This sequence joins TRBV3-1 and TRBJ2-7; 8 bases are shared with TRBD2. The CDR3 extends over 15 amino acids. J lost 3 bases, V lost 2 bases, and 6 bases had no gene match. Germline lookup yields CDR1 LGHDT and CDR2 YNNKEL (reference sequence).

This clonotype was seen at least ten times. The rearrangement links TRBV5-1 to TRBJ1-5, with a possible D match to TRBD1 (5 bases). Germline V gene sequence: CDR1 SGHRS, CDR2 YFSETQ. The length of the CDR3 is 15 residues. Trimming removed 0 bases at V and 7 bases at J, with 14 bases between. The CDR3 is CASSLEQGRGQPQHF. DNA of the CDR3: TGCGCCAGCAGCTTGGAGCAGGGCCGAGGCCAGCCCCAGCATTTT.

This clonotype occurred a few times. This chain's CDR3 is CASFSKGGYTF. The DNA for the CDR3 is TGTGCCAGCTTTAGTAAGGGTGGCTACACCTTC. This sequence joins TRBV2 and TRBJ1-2; D is unclear. Germline V gives CDR1 SNHLY, CDR2 FYNNEI. The CDR3 loop spans 11 amino acids. V lost 8 bases, J lost 7 bases, and 11 bases lay in between.

The chain joins TRBV18 to TRBJ1-2; 7 positions match TRBD1. From germline, CDR1 is KGHSH and CDR2 LQKENI. This CDR3 contains 15 residues. V gave up 1 base and J gave up 7 bases; unmatched junction bases: 9. In DNA, the CDR3 is TGTGCCAGCTCACCACTCCGGGACAGCCGAGGTGGCTACACCTTC. Amino acids: CASSPLRDSRGGYTF.

This clonotype was seen a few times. The genes are TRBV7-9 and TRBJ2-2; no firm D call. Germline V gene sequence: CDR1 SEHNR, CDR2 FQNEAQ (reference sequence). CDR3 length: 13 amino acids. V lost 2 bases and J lost 4, with 5 bases in between. The CDR3 loop is CASSLRFTGELFF. DNA for the CDR3: TGTGCCAGCAGCTTACGGTTCACCGGGGAGCTGTTTTTT.

In its sample, this clonotype was seen a few times. The chain employs TRBV4-1 and TRBJ2-7; TRBD1 matches at 7 bases. The CDR3 is 17 residues long. V dropped 0 bases and J dropped 0; count of bases not matched to a gene: 8. Germline loops: CDR1 MGHRA, CDR2 YSYEKL. This CDR3 is CASSQDLDRRSSYEQYF. The DNA of the CDR3 is TGCGCCAGCAGCCAAGACTTGGACAGGCGGAGCTCCTACGAGCAGTACTTC.

This clonotype appeared a few times. V is TRBV10-2 and J is TRBJ2-3; D gene unclear. The V gene's germline CDR1 is WSHSY and CDR2 SAAADI. Between the trimmed V and J ends, which lost 7 bases and 1 base, there was a span of 15 bases. The CDR3 has 15 residues. CDR3: CASTSSALGTDTQYF. Here the CDR3 DNA reads TGCGCCAGCACCTCAAGCGCTTTGGGCACAGATACGCAGTATTTT.

This clonotype was counted at least ten times. The chain combines TRBV7-2 with TRBJ2-5; TRBD1 aligns across 9 bases. The CDR3 consists of 14 residues. Per germline, CDR1 SGHTA and CDR2 FQGNSA. Trimming cost V 5 bases and J 5 bases; bases outside gene matches: 6. As DNA, the CDR3 is TGTGCCAGCAGCCCACAGGGGGCGGGTGAGACCCAGTACTTC. Amino acid sequence: CASSPQGAGETQYF.

This clonotype was seen once. The chain employs TRBV19 and TRBJ1-6; 8 nucleotides match TRBD1. The germline V gene has CDR1 LNHDA and CDR2 SQIVND (reference sequence). Trimming removed 6 bases from V and 7 bases from J; junction bases left unmatched: 8. The CDR3 is made up of 15 amino acids. CDR3 DNA: TGTGCCAGTAGGACCTTGACAGGGGACAATTCACCCCTCCACTTT. Amino acid sequence: CASRTLTGDNSPLHF.

This sequence joins TRBV2 and TRBJ2-3, with 9 bases that match TRBD2. Germline values: CDR1 SNHLY, CDR2 FYNNEI. This CDR3 comprises 13 residues. V lost 9 bases, J lost 5 bases, and 6 bases stayed unmatched. CDR3 DNA: TGTGCCAGTATAGCGGGAGAAGGAGATACGCAGTATTTT. Translated: CASIAGEGDTQYF.

The rearrangement links TRBV19 to TRBJ2-1, with 9 bases fitting TRBD2. This CDR3 contains 17 residues. Germline V gene data show CDR1 as LNHDA and CDR2 as SQIVND (reference sequence). The trim removed 6 bases at V and 5 bases at J, leaving 14 bases unmatched. CDR3 in amino acids: CASRSGLAIRVNNEQFF. CDR3 nucleotide sequence: TGTGCCAGTAGATCCGGACTAGCGATCCGGGTCAACAATGAGCAGTTCTTC.

V is TRBV29-1 and J is TRBJ1-1, with D tentatively TRBD1 (6 bases). The CDR3 consists of 14 residues. Germline V gene sequence: CDR1 SQVTM, CDR2 ANQGSEA. V was trimmed by 6 bases and J by 4 bases, leaving 18 bases between them. CDR3 loop: CSVELQGRVTEAFF. CDR3 bases: TGCAGCGTCGAATTACAGGGTAGGGTCACTGAAGCTTTCTTT.

This clonotype came up a few times. V usage is TRBV20-1 and J usage is TRBJ2-7; tentative D call: TRBD2 (5 bases). Germline V gene data show CDR1 as DFQATT and CDR2 as SNEGSKA (reference sequence). This CDR3 has 13 residues. V was pared by 6 bases and J by 3 bases, with 15 bases between. The chain's CDR3 is CSASGEEFYEQYF. The CDR3 DNA reads TGCAGTGCCTCCGGGGAAGAGTTCTACGAGCAGTACTTC.

This clonotype was observed at least ten times. The V gene is TRBV6-2 or TRBV6-3, the J gene TRBJ2-7, with D tentatively TRBD2 (5 bases). This CDR3 region has 11 residues. V lost 2 bases and J 9 bases, leaving 8 bases between the germline ends. Germline V gene sequence: CDR1 MNHEY, CDR2 SVGEGT. As DNA, the CDR3 is TGTGCCAGCAGTTACGGAGGAGGGCAGTACTTC. Translated: CASSYGGGQYF.

This clonotype was recorded a few times. The J gene is TRBJ1-6, the V gene TRBV20-1, with D perhaps matching TRBD1 (6 bases). The CDR3 is 13 amino acids. V lost 5 bases and J lost 9, with 14 bases in between. Per germline, CDR1 DFQATT and CDR2 SNEGSKA (reference sequence). The CDR3 DNA sequence: TGCAGTGCTGGGGACACGGCGGGTTCACCCCTCCACTTT. It yields the protein CSAGDTAGSPLHF.

On this clonotype itself: At one end the junction does not follow the germline gene, possibly because of a read error. The V gene is TRBV12-3 or TRBV12-4, the J gene TRBJ1-1; the D is unclear. The CDR3 runs to 13 residues. The CDR3 sequence: CASSLGKNAEAFF. The CDR3 nucleotides read TGTGCCAGCAGTTTAGGAAAGAACGCTGAAGCTTTCTTT.

As regards this clonotype: A much larger clone lies one base from this, so it may be a read error. This chain joins TRBV7-3 and TRBJ1-2; no clear D gene. Per the germline V gene, CDR1 is SGHTA and CDR2 is FQGTGA. The CDR3 totals 13 residues. The CDR3 loop is CVSSFVPLYGYTF. The CDR3 nucleotides read TGTGTCAGCAGCTTTGTGCCCCTCTATGGCTACACCTTC.

This clonotype was counted only a few times. The rearrangement joins TRBV20-1 to TRBJ2-7, with 7 bases aligning to TRBD1. Germline CDR1 is DFQATT and CDR2 is SNEGSKA (reference sequence). The J segment lost 3 bases and the V segment lost 5 bases, leaving 4 bases of the junction unmatched. This CDR3 is built from 12 residues. CDR3 in amino acids: CSAVRDSYEQYF. The CDR3 DNA sequence: TGCAGTGCTGTACGGGACAGCTACGAGCAGTACTTC.

The sample holds a few counts of this clonotype. The chain recombines TRBV6-1 with TRBJ1-6; weak D call: TRBD1 (6 bases). V was trimmed by 6 bases and J by 7 bases, leaving 16 bases between them. Germline V lookup: CDR1 MNHNS, CDR2 SASEGT. The CDR3 is made up of 15 amino acids. This CDR3 is CASRPPGHLNSPLHF. CDR3 DNA sequence: TGTGCCAGCAGACCTCCGGGACACCTCAATTCACCCCTCCACTTT.

The V gene is TRBV29-1, the J gene TRBJ1-1, with 12 bases identical to TRBD1. The V gene's germline CDR1 is SQVTM and CDR2 ANQGSEA. The CDR3 consists of 14 residues. The junction had 7 bases not matched to a gene; V was cut back by 6 bases and J by 5 bases. DNA for the CDR3: TGCAGCGTATACCGGGACAGGGGGCGGACTGAAGCTTTCTTT. This translates into CSVYRDRGRTEAFF. The full variable domain, completed using reference TRBV29-1 and TRBJ1-1, is SAVISQKPSRDICQRGTSLTIQCQVDSQVTMMFWYRQQPGQSLTLIATANQGSEATYESGFVIDKFPISRPNLTFSTLTVSNMSPEDSSIYLCSVYRDRGRTEAFFGQGTRLTVV.